This is a list of T cell receptor beta chains from one sample in a study of T cells after yellow fever vaccination. MiXCR was run by TCRdb on the 5' RACE reads, yielding one entry per CDR3 protein. This table has about 260,000 distinct CDR3 sequences, roughly 5.6% appearing once. This specimen was CD4+ T cells sorted from PBMCs, taken on the day of the yellow fever booster vaccination. These receptors were collected from a man aged 18 to 29 who received the YFV17D yellow fever vaccine. CDR3s include the opening cysteine and the closing phenylalanine or tryptophan. Fields, in order: CDR3 protein, CDR3 DNA, D gene, V gene, clone size, J gene. A D gene is named only where the DNA matches it firmly. Only part of the rows carry a size: once, few, many, or a class if the clone is expanded.

CDR3: CASSGLAGTGKTQYF
DNA: TGTGCCAGCTCGGGACTAGCGGGGACCGGAAAGACCCAGTACTTC
D: TRBD2
V: TRBV19
size: few
J: TRBJ2-5

CDR3: CASRGTPGSYNEQFF
DNA: TGCGCCAGCAGGGGAACCCCGGGGTCCTACAATGAGCAGTTCTTC
D: NA
V: TRBV4-1
size: many
J: TRBJ2-1

CDR3: CASSLEGTYNEQFF
DNA: TGCGCCAGCAGCTTGGAAGGGACCTACAATGAGCAGTTCTTC
D: NA
V: TRBV5-1
size: many
J: TRBJ2-1

CDR3: CASSRLVGELFF
DNA: TGTGCCAGCAGCCGGCTTGTCGGGGAGCTGTTTTTT
D: NA
V: TRBV3-1
size: NA
J: TRBJ2-2

CDR3: CASSIGGSGAYNEQFF
DNA: TGTGCCAGTAGTATAGGCGGCTCGGGGGCCTACAATGAGCAGTTCTTC
D: NA
V: TRBV19
size: NA
J: TRBJ2-1

CDR3: CASKLGGYTDTQYF
DNA: TGTGCCAGCAAGTTGGGCGGGTACACAGATACGCAGTATTTT
D: NA
V: TRBV6-2/TRBV6-3
size: NA
J: TRBJ2-3

CDR3: CASSPRRVNNSPLHF
DNA: TGTGCCAGCTCTCCGAGGCGGGTTAATAATTCACCCCTCCACTTT
D: NA
V: TRBV18
size: NA
J: TRBJ1-6

CDR3: CASSFGAGQGNGYTF
DNA: TGCGCCAGCAGCTTTGGCGCAGGGCAAGGAAATGGCTACACCTTC
D: NA
V: TRBV5-1
size: many
J: TRBJ1-2

CDR3: CSAVGNTQYF
DNA: TGCAGTGCTGTGGGGAATACGCAGTATTTT
D: NA
V: TRBV20-1
size: NA
J: TRBJ2-3

CDR3: CASSLRQPNTEAFF
DNA: TGTGCCAGCAGCTTACGACAGCCAAACACTGAAGCTTTCTTT
D: NA
V: TRBV7-9
size: few
J: TRBJ1-1

CDR3: CATTPGRQGGTEAFF
DNA: TGTGCCACCACGCCCGGGCGGCAGGGTGGCACTGAAGCTTTCTTT
D: NA
V: TRBV15
size: NA
J: TRBJ1-1

CDR3: CASSLEFGPQRKTEAFF
DNA: TGTGCCAGCAGCTTAGAATTCGGGCCGCAGAGGAAAACTGAAGCTTTCTTT
D: NA
V: TRBV7-2
size: few
J: TRBJ1-1

CDR3: CARGAGWGETQYF
DNA: TGTGCCAGGGGGGCAGGGTGGGGAGAGACCCAGTACTTC
D: NA
V: TRBV7-2
size: few
J: TRBJ2-5

CDR3: CASSLDGRLPTDTQYF
DNA: TGTGCCAGCAGCTTAGATGGAAGGCTCCCCACAGATACGCAGTATTTT
D: NA
V: TRBV11-2
size: NA
J: TRBJ2-3

CDR3: CASSLAADSYNEQFF
DNA: TGCGCCAGCAGCTTGGCAGCGGACAGCTACAATGAGCAGTTCTTC
D: NA
V: TRBV5-1
size: many
J: TRBJ2-1

CDR3: CASKETSSKETQYF
DNA: TGTGCCAGCAAGGAGACTAGCAGCAAAGAGACCCAGTACTTC
D: TRBD2
V: TRBV2
size: few
J: TRBJ2-5

CDR3: CASSLGTGAGELFF
DNA: TGCGCCAGCAGCTTGGGCACGGGGGCCGGGGAGCTGTTTTTT
D: NA
V: TRBV5-1
size: many
J: TRBJ2-2

CDR3: CASSSARGRPTNEKLFF
DNA: TGTGCCAGCAGCTCTGCCAGGGGGCGGCCGACTAATGAAAAACTGTTTTTT
D: TRBD1
V: TRBV11-2
size: few
J: TRBJ1-4

CDR3: CASSLQGTTNEKLFF
DNA: TGTGCCAGCAGCTTACAGGGCACAACTAATGAAAAACTGTTTTTT
D: NA
V: TRBV7-2
size: NA
J: TRBJ1-4

CDR3: CASSFGATASEKLFF
DNA: TGTGCCAGCAGCTTCGGGGCGACAGCAAGTGAAAAACTGTTTTTT
D: NA
V: TRBV5-5
size: many
J: TRBJ1-4

CDR3: CASRYKRTGGNGELFF
DNA: TGTGCCAGCAGGTACAAACGGACAGGGGGCAACGGGGAGCTGTTTTTT
D: TRBD1
V: TRBV27
size: NA
J: TRBJ2-2

CDR3: CSASLPAGGTNEQFF
DNA: TGCAGTGCTAGCTTGCCAGCGGGGGGAACAAATGAGCAGTTCTTC
D: TRBD2
V: TRBV20-1
size: many
J: TRBJ2-1

CDR3: CASSYRQNTEAFF
DNA: TGTGCCAGCAGCTATCGTCAGAACACTGAAGCTTTCTTT
D: NA
V: TRBV6-2/TRBV6-3
size: many
J: TRBJ1-1

CDR3: CASSQERSRGAGELFF
DNA: TGCGCCAGCAGCCAAGAGAGGAGCAGGGGCGCCGGGGAGCTGTTTTTT
D: NA
V: TRBV4-3
size: NA
J: TRBJ2-2

CDR3: CASSLIQETQYF
DNA: TGCGCCAGCAGCTTGATCCAAGAGACCCAGTACTTC
D: NA
V: TRBV5-1
size: many
J: TRBJ2-5

CDR3: CSAPVVDTEAFF
DNA: TGCAGTGCTCCTGTGGTGGACACTGAAGCTTTCTTT
D: NA
V: TRBV20-1
size: many
J: TRBJ1-1

CDR3: CASATGATQNNEQFF
DNA: TGCGCCAGCGCGACAGGGGCCACCCAGAACAATGAGCAGTTCTTC
D: TRBD1
V: TRBV5-1
size: many
J: TRBJ2-1

CDR3: CASSSPQGERKTQYF
DNA: TGCGCCAGCAGCTCACCACAGGGGGAGAGGAAGACCCAGTACTTC
D: TRBD1
V: TRBV5-1
size: few
J: TRBJ2-5

CDR3: CASSPWGWQETQYF
DNA: TGTGCCAGCAGCCCCTGGGGGTGGCAAGAGACCCAGTACTTC
D: NA
V: TRBV12-3/TRBV12-4
size: many
J: TRBJ2-5

CDR3: CASSYKQGAVTDTQYF
DNA: TGTGCCAGCAGTTACAAACAGGGGGCGGTCACAGATACGCAGTATTTT
D: TRBD1
V: TRBV6-1
size: NA
J: TRBJ2-3

CDR3: CASSLGGGEPGEQFF
DNA: TGCGCCAGCAGCTTGGGAGGCGGGGAGCCGGGCGAGCAGTTCTTC
D: NA
V: TRBV5-1
size: few
J: TRBJ2-1

CDR3: CASSRLGGWGNGELFF
DNA: TGCGCCAGCAGCCGGCTCGGGGGTTGGGGGAACGGGGAGCTGTTTTTT
D: NA
V: TRBV4-3
size: few
J: TRBJ2-2

CDR3: CASSLPRAGTQYF
DNA: TGTGCCAGCAGCTTGCCCAGGGCGGGGACCCAGTACTTC
D: NA
V: TRBV5-4
size: NA
J: TRBJ2-5

CDR3: CASTKRGAETGELFF
DNA: TGCGCCAGCACCAAACGGGGGGCCGAAACCGGGGAGCTGTTTTTT
D: NA
V: TRBV5-1
size: NA
J: TRBJ2-2

CDR3: CASSSRGAGYTF
DNA: TGTGCCAGCAGCTCTAGGGGCGCTGGCTACACCTTC
D: NA
V: TRBV11-2
size: few
J: TRBJ1-2

CDR3: CASSPVGWDINYGYTF
DNA: TGTGCCAGCAGCCCGGTCGGCTGGGACATCAACTATGGCTACACCTTC
D: NA
V: TRBV7-2
size: NA
J: TRBJ1-2

CDR3: CATSRDRYSYNSPLHF
DNA: TGTGCCACCAGCAGAGATCGGTACTCCTATAATTCACCCCTCCACTTT
D: NA
V: TRBV15
size: many
J: TRBJ1-6

CDR3: CTSSPCSSGTDTQYF
DNA: TGCACCAGCAGCCCCTGTTCCAGCGGCACAGATACGCAGTATTTT
D: NA
V: TRBV1
size: many
J: TRBJ2-3

CDR3: CASSLLAVSYGYTF
DNA: TGCGCCAGCAGCTTGTTGGCGGTTTCTTATGGCTACACCTTC
D: NA
V: TRBV5-1
size: NA
J: TRBJ1-2